The 27 T cell receptor beta chains presented below share a single source sample, sequenced in a study of beta chain features in type 1 diabetes. The study's findings and limits: Among patients with Type 1 diabetes, TCRB CDR3s were moderately but significantly shorter in every one of the four CD4+ subsets.

Their cognate antigens are unknown. As every portion of the isolated RNA was reverse transcribed, the sequencing read expressed TCRB transcripts. TCRdb keeps only in-frame clones here, not all; method: immunoSEQ multiplex PCR. The repertoire consists of about 150,000 clones, with 9% occurring once and the leading ten covering roughly 0.7%. The source material was central memory CD4+ T cells from blood. The receptors stem from a woman younger than 45 with type 1 diabetes.

The CDR3 sequence is CASSRGTGSYEQYF. In DNA form, the CDR3 reads TGCGCCAGCAGCCGAGGGACAGGGTCCTACGAGCAGTACTTC. The J gene is TRBJ2-7, the V gene TRBV5-1, with 9 bases identical to TRBD1. The CDR3 has 14 amino acids. Germline CDR1 SGHRS, CDR2 YFSETQ. The trim removed 4 bases at V and 1 base at J, leaving 3 bases unmatched.

This clone was detected a few times. The chain employs TRBV6-6 and TRBJ1-1, with D possibly TRBD1 on 6 matching bases. The V gene lost 7 bases and the J gene lost 4 bases, with 10 bases spanning the gap. Germline-derived CDR1 and CDR2 are MNHNY and SVGAGI (reference sequence). The CDR3 covers 12 residues. Here the CDR3 reads CASTGQTTEAFF. The CDR3, as DNA: TGTGCCAGCACCGGACAGACCACTGAAGCTTTCTTT.

This clone was observed a handful of times. This chain connects TRBV5-1 to TRBJ2-2, with D possibly matching TRBD1 (6 bases). Looked up from germline, CDR1 is SGHRS and CDR2 is YFSETQ. Trimming stripped 1 base from V and 3 bases from J, with 10 bases between. This CDR3 contains 15 residues. CDR3: CASSLWTDDTGELFF. Written as DNA, the CDR3 is TGCGCCAGCAGCTTGTGGACAGACGACACCGGGGAGCTGTTTTTT.

In this sample, this clone turned up a few times. V and J are TRBV18 and TRBJ2-7, with 11 bases fitting TRBD2. CDR1 is KGHSH and CDR2 is LQKENI in the germline V gene. This CDR3 comprises 14 residues. The trim removed 4 bases at V and 3 bases at J, leaving 2 bases unmatched. CDR3 DNA sequence: TGTGCCAGCTCACTGACTAGCGGGGTCTACGAGCAGTACTTC. Translating gives CASSLTSGVYEQYF.

This clone was seen a handful of times. The rearrangement uses TRBV7-3 and TRBJ2-1; 7 bases match TRBD2. The CDR3 sequence is 14 residues long. V lost 2 bases to trimming and J lost 6 bases; unmatched junction nucleotides: 4. Germline values: CDR1 SGHTA, CDR2 FQGTGA. The CDR3 loop is CASSLAGESNEQFF. For the CDR3, the DNA is TGTGCCAGCAGCTTAGCGGGAGAGAGCAATGAGCAGTTCTTC.

The chain employs TRBV6-5 and TRBJ1-1, with unresolved D. Germline CDR1 and CDR2: MNHEY and SVGAGI. This CDR3 has 13 amino acids. Trimming shortened V by 0 bases and J by 7 bases, and 9 bases separated the two germline ends. In nucleotides, the CDR3 is TGTGCCAGCAGTTACTCGTCATCCTATGAAGCTTTCTTT. Translating it yields CASSYSSSYEAFF.

The J gene is TRBJ1-2, the V gene TRBV4-1, with D unresolved. CDR3 size: 13 residues. Trimming cost V 3 bases and J 2 bases, with 7 bases left between them. CDR1 and CDR2 from the germline V gene are MGHRA and YSYEKL. The CDR3 reads CASSHQRNYGYTF. The CDR3 bases are TGCGCCAGCAGCCATCAACGGAACTATGGCTACACCTTC.

This clone was counted between two and nine times. The chain combines TRBV19 with TRBJ2-1; TRBD2 matches 11 bases. The CDR3 extends over 14 amino acids. Germline loops: CDR1 LNHDA, CDR2 SQIVND (reference sequence). Trimming cost V 7 bases and J 7 bases; bases outside gene matches: 6. The CDR3 loop is CASKRLAGGNEQFF. CDR3 nucleotides: TGTGCCAGTAAAAGGCTAGCGGGAGGAAATGAGCAGTTCTTC.

The chain combines TRBV5-1 with TRBJ2-3; TRBD2 matches at 12 bases. Germline V lookup: CDR1 SGHRS, CDR2 YFSETQ. With 4 bases clipped from V and 5 bases from J, the junction kept 8 bases outside the gene matches. This CDR3 comprises 16 residues. The CDR3 sequence: CASSPATSGRGDTQYF. The CDR3 region has the DNA TGCGCCAGCAGCCCTGCGACTAGCGGGAGAGGAGATACGCAGTATTTT.

This clone was recorded a few times. The chain links TRBV7-2 to TRBJ1-5; no clear D gene. Trimming took 1 base from V and 0 from J, leaving 10 bases between them. Germline loops: CDR1 SGHTA, CDR2 FQGNSA. The CDR3 is 16 amino acids. The CDR3 DNA follows: TGTGCCAGCAGCTTAGAGAAGGGAGATAGCAATCAGCCCCAGCATTTT. Protein: CASSLEKGDSNQPQHF.

This clone was observed a few times. J is TRBJ2-7 and V is TRBV11-2; D might be TRBD2 (6 bases). V was shortened by 5 bases and J by 0 bases, with 23 bases between the two germline ends. This CDR3 is built from 18 residues. CDR1 and CDR2 from the germline V gene are SGHAT and FQNNGV. The CDR3 bases are TGTGCCAGCAGCCCTTCTATCGGTCGGGGGTTCAGCTCCTACGAGCAGTACTTC. Amino acids: CASSPSIGRGFSSYEQYF.

This clone was seen a handful of times. The chain carries TRBV19 and TRBJ2-3; D is perhaps TRBD2 (5 bases). Per the germline V gene, CDR1 is LNHDA and CDR2 is SQIVND (reference sequence). V lost 4 bases and J lost 5, with 7 bases in between. This CDR3 comprises 12 residues. CDR3 nucleotide sequence: TGTGCCAGTAGTACCAGCGGAGATACGCAGTATTTT. Translating gives CASSTSGDTQYF.

The V gene is TRBV7-3, the J gene TRBJ2-1; 7 bases are a match to TRBD2. The CDR3 length is 14 residues. The ends lost 4 bases at V and 6 bases at J; junction bases unmatched: 6. The V gene's germline CDR1 is SGHTA and CDR2 FQGTGA. CDR3 loop: CASSSRPGGNEQFF. The CDR3 DNA reads as TGTGCCAGCAGCTCGCGCCCGGGAGGCAATGAGCAGTTCTTC. The full variable domain, in which reference TRBV7-3 and TRBJ2-1 provide the parts outside the CDR3, is GAGVSQTPSNKVTEKGKYVELRCDPISGHTALYWYRQSLGQGPEFLIYFQGTGAADDSGLPNDRFFAVRPEGSVSTLKIQRTERGDSAVYLCASSSRPGGNEQFFGPGTRLTVL.

This clone has just a few counts. This chain uses TRBV18 with TRBJ1-1; possibly TRBD1 for D (5 bases). V lost 5 bases and J 4 bases, leaving 14 bases between the germline ends. Per germline, CDR1 KGHSH and CDR2 LQKENI. The CDR3 runs to 14 residues. Written as DNA, the CDR3 is TGTGCCAGCTCAAACGGGGGGGAAGGCACTGAAGCTTTCTTT. This gives the protein CASSNGGEGTEAFF.

V usage is TRBV5-1 and J usage is TRBJ2-7, with D tentatively TRBD2 (6 bases). CDR1 and CDR2 (germline): SGHRS, YFSETQ. Deletions cut 3 bases from V and 5 bases from J, with 21 bases between. The CDR3 is made up of 16 amino acids. The chain's CDR3 is CASSSRVRESLDEQYF. CDR3 in DNA: TGCGCCAGCAGCTCCCGGGTCCGGGAGAGCTTGGACGAGCAGTACTTC.

The chain is built from TRBV10-3 and TRBJ2-3, with D perhaps TRBD1 (5 bases). Germline assignment: CDR1 ENHRY and CDR2 SYGVKD. V gave up 5 bases and J gave up 5 bases, with 5 bases separating them. The CDR3 loop spans 11 amino acids. The DNA for the CDR3 is TGTGCCATCAGTAGGGGAGATACGCAGTATTTT. It is translated as CAISRGDTQYF.

This clone has just a few counts. The J gene is TRBJ1-2, the V gene TRBV5-1; perhaps TRBD1 as D (6 bases). The CDR3 sequence is 12 residues long. Trimming cost V 2 bases and J 8 bases, with 10 bases left between them. Germline CDR1 and CDR2: SGHRS and YFSETQ. Written as DNA, the CDR3 is TGCGCCAGCAGCTTACAGGGAGAAGGCTACACCTTC. Encoded protein: CASSLQGEGYTF.

This clone was detected only a few times. The chain carries TRBV19 and TRBJ1-1; 7 bases map to TRBD1. J was trimmed by 5 bases and V by 3 bases; bases with no gene match: 3. The CDR3 contains 13 residues. Germline CDR1 and CDR2: LNHDA and SQIVND (reference sequence). The CDR3: CASSITGQTEAFF. The CDR3 region has the DNA TGTGCCAGTAGTATCACGGGACAGACTGAAGCTTTCTTT.

This clone turned up a few times. The V gene is TRBV7-8, the J gene TRBJ1-1, with D maybe TRBD1 (5 bases). Trimming pared 1 base from V and 0 bases from J, leaving 6 bases between. Germline V gives CDR1 SGHVS, CDR2 FQNEAQ. The CDR3 runs 14 residues. The CDR3 region is CASSLVGLNTEAFF. As DNA, the CDR3 is TGTGCCAGCAGCTTAGTGGGGCTGAACACTGAAGCTTTCTTT.

This clone appeared a few times. The chain combines TRBV6-5 with TRBJ2-7; D might be TRBD1 (5 bases). Trimming cost V 0 bases and J 3 bases, with 9 bases left between them. Germline V gene sequence: CDR1 MNHEY, CDR2 SVGAGI. This CDR3 has 14 amino acids. The CDR3 loop is CASSYSQGYYEQYF. CDR3 nucleotide sequence: TGTGCCAGCAGTTACTCGCAGGGATACTACGAGCAGTACTTC.

This sequence joins TRBV28 and TRBJ2-6; 7 bases align to TRBD1. J gave up 2 bases and V 6 bases, and 4 bases lay outside the gene matches. CDR3 length: 15 residues. Germline CDR1 and CDR2: MDHEN and SYDVKM. CDR3 in amino acids: CASRPGTAGANVLTF. The CDR3 coding sequence is TGTGCCAGCAGGCCAGGGACAGCTGGGGCCAACGTCCTGACTTTC. The full variable domain, its missing parts supplied by reference TRBV28 and TRBJ2-6, is DVKVTQSSRYLVKRTGEKVFLECVQDMDHENMFWYRQDPGLGLRLIYFSYDVKMKEKGDIPEGYSVSREKKERFSLILESASTNQTSMYLCASRPGTAGANVLTFGAGSRLTVL.

The CDR3 DNA is TGCGCCAGCAGCCCTGGGGGAGGGGCGTACGAGCAGTACTTC. This encodes CASSPGGGAYEQYF. This chain links TRBV4-1 with TRBJ2-7, with 7 bases that match TRBD2. Per the germline V gene, CDR1 is MGHRA and CDR2 is YSYEKL. Unmatched junction bases numbered 7, after V lost 4 bases and J lost 4 bases. This CDR3 is 14 amino acids long.

There are a few counts of this clone. CDR3 region: CASSPDSLVRPQHF. The DNA of the CDR3 is TGTGCCAGCTCACCAGACAGTCTCGTACGGCCCCAGCATTTT. The rearrangement links TRBV18 to TRBJ1-5; possibly TRBD1 for D (5 bases). Germline V gene sequence: CDR1 KGHSH, CDR2 LQKENI. The CDR3 is made up of 14 amino acids. V shed 2 bases and J shed 9 bases, with 14 bases lying between them.

The genes are TRBV5-1 and TRBJ2-5; 8 bases fit TRBD1. J gave up 1 base and V 6 bases, and 5 bases lay outside the gene matches. The germline V gene encodes CDR1 SGHRS and CDR2 YFSETQ. This CDR3 contains 14 residues. CDR3 sequence reads: CASKSGTGQETQYF. The CDR3 DNA follows: TGCGCCAGCAAGTCCGGGACAGGCCAAGAGACCCAGTACTTC.

The sample holds a few counts of this clone. V and J are TRBV4-1 and TRBJ2-7, with unresolved D. V was trimmed by 1 base and J by 5 bases, leaving 12 bases between them. Germline loops: CDR1 MGHRA, CDR2 YSYEKL. The CDR3 extends over 14 amino acids. For the CDR3, the DNA is TGCGCCAGCAGCCAAGCAAGTGGGCCCGACGAGCAGTACTTC. It translates to CASSQASGPDEQYF.

The sample holds a few counts of this clone. This chain connects TRBV30 to TRBJ2-7; 9 nucleotides agree with TRBD2. Germline loops: CDR1 GTSNPN, CDR2 SVGIG (reference sequence). V shed 2 bases, J shed 4 bases, and the junction held 3 bases outside the gene matches. CDR3 length: 13 residues. CDR3 protein: CAWSLAGVYEQYF. In nucleotides, the CDR3 is TGTGCCTGGAGTTTAGCGGGAGTATACGAGCAGTACTTC.

The chain carries TRBV6-1 and TRBJ1-2, with 7 bases that match TRBD1. Germline assignment: CDR1 MNHNS and CDR2 SASEGT. J gave up 7 bases and V 1 base, and 6 bases lay outside the gene matches. There are 14 residues in the CDR3. CDR3 sequence: CASSEELPGGGYTF. The CDR3 nucleotides are TGTGCCAGCAGTGAAGAACTCCCAGGGGGTGGCTACACCTTC.